The source of this TCR beta chain is a study of shared clonotypes between healthy human individuals. V gave up 4 bases and J gave up 5 bases, with 12 bases separating them. The CDR3 has 14 residues. Germline CDR1 is SGHNT and CDR2 is YYREEE (reference sequence). As defined, naive CD8 cells were CD45RO-negative and positively selected for CCR7, with terminally differentiated effector memory CD45RA+ cells excluded. The protocol was immunoSEQ multiplex PCR, while the TCRdb copy is restricted to in-frame clones and leaves out a portion. Among about 2 million clones listed, 85% to 95% were seen once. This sequence was found in a man younger than 35 in good health. This sequence joins TRBV5-4 and TRBJ2-2; no clear D. The sequencing input was naive CD8+ T cells sorted from blood. CDR3 sequence (DNA): TGTGCCAGCAGCCGAGGTCAGGAAACCGGGGAGCTGTTTTTT. This codes for CASSRGQETGELFF.